Listed below are T cell receptor beta chains from one sample, sequenced in a study of STAT3 mutations in large granular lymphocyte leukemia. Produced via immunoSEQ multiplex PCR; TCRdb's table is partial and in-frame only. The sample holds some 10,000 clones, 50% to 60% seen once. Sequenced sample: peripheral blood mononuclear cells. The source of these receptors is a boy aged 5-17 years with T-cell large granular lymphocyte leukemia. Some clones in this sample may be carry-over from other donors' samples. Each CDR3 is given with its conserved first and last residue. D genes are given only for firm matches. Clone size is not always given. Where it is, it says once, few, many or a class for expanded clones.

clone_size j_call d_call v_call cdr3_nt cdr3_aa
few TRBJ1-1 TRBD1 TRBV6-1 TGTGCCAGCAGTGAAGGACAGGGAGAGGGCACTGAAGCTTTCTTT CASSEGQGEGTEAFF
- TRBJ2-1 TRBD2 TRBV7-9 TGTGCCAGCAGCCCGCAAGCGGGACTAGTCTACAATGAGCAGTTCTTC CASSPQAGLVYNEQFF
- TRBJ2-5 TRBD2 TRBV29-1 TGCAGCGTTGCCCTTCTAGCGGGGTCAATTCAAGAGACCCAGTACTTC CSVALLAGSIQETQYF
- TRBJ1-6 - TRBV7-8 TGTGCCAGCAGCCAGGATATTCGAAACTCACCCCTCCACTTT CASSQDIRNSPLHF
- TRBJ2-3 TRBD2 TRBV5-1 TGCGCCAGCAGCAGCGGGGGCACAGATACGCAGTATTTT CASSSGGTDTQYF
- TRBJ1-5 TRBD1 TRBV4-1 TGCGCCAGCAGCCTCGGTCCCCGGGACAGTGGGCATCAGCCCCAGCATTTT CASSLGPRDSGHQPQHF
- TRBJ2-3 - TRBV5-1 TGCGCCAGCAGCTTCCAAGGGAGCACAGATACGCAGTATTTT CASSFQGSTDTQYF
few TRBJ2-7 TRBD1 TRBV30 TGTGCCTGGAGTATATGGGGGGACAGGTATTTCGAGCAGTACTTC CAWSIWGDRYFEQYF
- TRBJ1-1 - TRBV25-1 TGTGCCAGCAGTGAAGGGGTAGGCAGGGTGGACACTGAAGCTTTCTTT CASSEGVGRVDTEAFF
- TRBJ1-1 TRBD1 TRBV13 TGTGCCAGCACAGCGAGGCAGGGGGTCGGGAACACTGAAGCTTTCTTT CASTARQGVGNTEAFF
few TRBJ1-1 - TRBV30 TGTGCCTGGAAGGCGGGACCGAGACGGGCCACTGAAGCTTTCTTT CAWKAGPRRATEAFF
- TRBJ1-4 - TRBV28 TGTGCCAGCAGTGTACTCGGGGGTAATGAAAAACTGTTTTTT CASSVLGGNEKLFF
few TRBJ2-1 TRBD1 TRBV30 TGTGCCTGGAGTGGGGACAGGGCCGGTTGGGAGCAGTTCTTC CAWSGDRAGWEQFF
few TRBJ1-2 - TRBV5-3 TGTGCCAGAAGCTTTCCGAAAGGCTACACCTTC CARSFPKGYTF
few TRBJ1-6 - TRBV10-3 TGTGCCATCAGTGAGGGACGGTCCTATAATTCACCCCTCCACTTT CAISEGRSYNSPLHF
once TRBJ1-2 TRBD1 TRBV7-9 TGTGCCAGCAGCCTGGGGACAGGGGGCGCATCCTATGGCTACACCTTC CASSLGTGGASYGYTF
- TRBJ2-5 TRBD2 TRBV29-1 TGCAGCGTTGACAACGGGAGGGCCCCGGAGACCCAGTACTTC CSVDNGRAPETQYF
- TRBJ1-2 - TRBV18 TGTGCCAGCTCAATCAGGGCTGGGGACTATGGCTACACCTTC CASSIRAGDYGYTF
- TRBJ2-7 TRBD2 TRBV18 TGTGCCAGCTCACCGCTAGCGGATGAGCAGTACTTC CASSPLADEQYF
few TRBJ2-3 - TRBV13 TGTGCCAGCAGCCCCCGGACTAACACAGATACGCAGTATTTT CASSPRTNTDTQYF
- TRBJ2-7 - TRBV28 TGTGCCAGCAGTTTTGGACCAGTCTACGAGCAGTACTTC CASSFGPVYEQYF
- TRBJ2-7 TRBD2 TRBV29-1 TGCAGCTCGCGGGGGGAAACTGACGAGCAGTACTTC CSSRGETDEQYF
- TRBJ1-2 - TRBV28 TGTGCCAGCCAACCTGGGGGTAACTATGGCTACACCTTC CASQPGGNYGYTF
- TRBJ2-1 TRBD2 TRBV5-1 TGCGCCAGCAGCCACGGGACTAGCGGGAGTAATGAGCAGTTCTTC CASSHGTSGSNEQFF
- TRBJ2-3 TRBD1 TRBV25-1 TGTGCCAGCAGTGAAGGAACAGGGGCGCAGAATACGCAGTATTTT CASSEGTGAQNTQYF
few TRBJ2-1 - TRBV30 TGTGCCTGGAGTGTCACCACCAATGAGCAGTTCTTC CAWSVTTNEQFF
- TRBJ1-5 - TRBV5-1 TGCGAGCGACTCCTTGACAATCAGCCCCAGCATTTT CERLLDNQPQHF
few TRBJ2-5 TRBD2 TRBV5-1 TGCGCCAGCAGCTTGGCCACTAGCGGGCTCCAAGAGACCCAGTACTTC CASSLATSGLQETQYF
large TRBJ2-7 TRBD2 TRBV6-5 TGTGCCAGCAGTTACTCGGGACTAGCGGACTACGAGCAGTACTTC CASSYSGLADYEQYF